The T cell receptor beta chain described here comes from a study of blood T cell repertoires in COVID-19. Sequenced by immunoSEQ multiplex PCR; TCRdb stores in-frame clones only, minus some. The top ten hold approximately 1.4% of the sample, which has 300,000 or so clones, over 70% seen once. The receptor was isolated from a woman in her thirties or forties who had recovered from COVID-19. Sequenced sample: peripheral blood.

CDR3 sequence (DNA): TGCGCCAGCAGCCAAGCCAGGGGAGATACGCAGTATTTT. Translated, it gives CASSQARGDTQYF. The chain joins TRBV4-1 to TRBJ2-3, with a weak D call TRBD1 (6 bases). Germline values: CDR1 MGHRA, CDR2 YSYEKL. This CDR3 comprises 13 residues. Trimming shortened V by 1 base and J by 5 bases, and 7 bases separated the two germline ends.